The 9 T cell receptor beta chains given below trace back to one sample, sequenced in a study of early stage breast cancer tumors. Profiling relied on immunoSEQ multiplex PCR, and the TCRdb table lists in-frame clones only, not all of them. The table shows around 28,000 clones, with 80% occurring only once. The specimen sequenced was blood. The source of these receptors is a person between 55 and 69 years old with breast cancer.

The chain couples TRBV25-1 to TRBJ2-1; D gene ambiguous. Germline loops: CDR1 MGHDK, CDR2 SYGVNS. This CDR3 spans 13 amino acids. V was trimmed by 6 bases and J by 6 bases, leaving 12 bases between them. CDR3 region: CASRGLAGNEQFF. The DNA of the CDR3 is TGTGCCAGCAGGGGTTTAGCTGGCAATGAGCAGTTCTTC.

The chain links TRBV10-2 to TRBJ1-1, with 8 bases aligning to TRBD1. Trimming took 10 bases from V and 1 from J; bases not matched to a gene: 11. Germline assignment: CDR1 WSHSY and CDR2 SAAADI. The CDR3 is made up of 15 amino acids. This chain's CDR3 is CATQWATGENTEAFF. The CDR3 bases are TGCGCCACCCAGTGGGCGACAGGGGAGAACACTGAAGCTTTCTTT.

This chain connects TRBV6-1 to TRBJ1-2; D remains unclear. Germline lookup yields CDR1 MNHNS and CDR2 SASEGT. The CDR3 spans 13 residues. With 6 bases removed from V and 5 bases from J, the gap between germline ends came to 13 bases. CDR3 residues: CASSEDGRYGYTF. The CDR3 nucleotides are TGTGCCAGCAGCGAGGACGGGAGATATGGCTACACCTTC.

The rearrangement uses TRBV10-2 and TRBJ2-7; D gene ambiguous. Germline CDR1 WSHSY, CDR2 SAAADI. The V end was cut by 3 bases, the J end by 3 bases, with 9 bases between. The CDR3 totals 13 residues. CDR3 loop: CASSDNRDYEQYF. CDR3 in DNA: TGCGCCAGCAGTGATAACAGAGACTACGAGCAGTACTTC.

About this clone itself: An end of the junction does not agree with germline; a read error may underlie this. V and J are TRBV5-6 and TRBJ2-7; 9 positions match TRBD2. In germline, CDR1 is SGHDT, CDR2 YYEEEE. The CDR3 has 17 amino acids. CDR3 nucleotides: TGTGCCAGCAGCCTACTAGGGGGCGGGAGGGCCTCCTACGGGCAGTACTTC. This translates into CASSLLGGGRASYGQYF. The full variable domain, with the rest looked up from reference TRBV5-6 and TRBJ2-7, is DAGVTQSPTHLIKTRGQQVTLRCSPKSGHDTVSWYQQALGQGPQFIFQYYEEEERQRGNFPDRFSGHQFPNYSSELNVNALLLGDSALYLCASSLLGGGRASYGQYFGPGTRLTVT.

This chain joins TRBV7-8 and TRBJ2-1, with 7 bases that match TRBD2. Per the germline V gene, CDR1 is SGHVS and CDR2 is FQNEAQ. Trimming cost V 5 bases and J 0 bases; bases outside gene matches: 10. The CDR3 extends over 17 amino acids. In nucleotides, the CDR3 is TGTGCCAGCAGCCCTTTTGGGCGGGAGAGCTCCTACAATGAGCAGTTCTTC. Protein sequence: CASSPFGRESSYNEQFF.

This rearrangement joins TRBV9 to TRBJ2-2, with a possible D match to TRBD1 (6 bases). The CDR3 covers 14 residues. The V end was cut by 0 bases, the J end by 4 bases, with 7 bases between. Germline values: CDR1 SGDLS, CDR2 YYNGEE. CDR3 region: CASSVGGGTGELFF. CDR3 nucleotide sequence: TGTGCCAGCAGCGTAGGAGGGGGCACCGGGGAGCTGTTTTTT.

This clone was detected only once. The gene calls are TRBV30 and TRBJ1-2; D call uncertain. The V end lost 5 bases, the J end lost 7 bases, and 17 bases lay between the germline ends. Germline CDR1 and CDR2: GTSNPN and SVGIG (reference sequence). CDR3 size: 13 residues. The CDR3 loop reads CAWGHEGFSGYTF. The CDR3 nucleotides are TGTGCCTGGGGTCATGAGGGTTTTTCTGGCTACACCTTC. Complete variable domain (other parts from reference TRBV30 and TRBJ1-2): SQTIHQWPATLVQPVGSPLSLECTVEGTSNPNLYWYRQAAGRGLQLLFYSVGIGQISSEVPQNLSASRPQDRQFILSSKKLLLSDSGFYLCAWGHEGFSGYTFGSGTRLTVV.

This rearrangement joins TRBV29-1 to TRBJ2-2, with TRBD2 as a possible D gene (5 bases). Trimming shortened V by 7 bases and J by 3 bases, and 9 bases separated the two germline ends. There are 12 residues in the CDR3. Per germline, CDR1 SQVTM and CDR2 ANQGSEA. The CDR3, as DNA: TGCAGCGGGGAGTACGACACCGGGGAGCTGTTTTTT. Protein: CSGEYDTGELFF.